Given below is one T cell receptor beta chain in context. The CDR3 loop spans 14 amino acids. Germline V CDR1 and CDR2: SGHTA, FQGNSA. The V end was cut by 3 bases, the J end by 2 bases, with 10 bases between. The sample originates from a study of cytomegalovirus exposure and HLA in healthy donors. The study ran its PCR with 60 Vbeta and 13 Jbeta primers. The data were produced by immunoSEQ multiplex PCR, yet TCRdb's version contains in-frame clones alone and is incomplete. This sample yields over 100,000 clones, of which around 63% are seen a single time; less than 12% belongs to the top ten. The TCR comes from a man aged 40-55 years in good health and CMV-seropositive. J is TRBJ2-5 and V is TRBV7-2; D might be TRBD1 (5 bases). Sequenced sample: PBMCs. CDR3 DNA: TGTGCCAGCAGCTTCCAGGGTTGGCAAGAGACCCAGTACTTC. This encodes CASSFQGWQETQYF.